This T cell receptor beta chain was documented in a study of patients and donors after allogeneic stem cell transplantation. TCRdb fed the RT-PCR reads into MiXCR, producing one record per CDR3 protein. The sample holds roughly 940,000 distinct CDR3 sequences, around 17% seen once. This clonotype was observed at least ten times. Germline CDR1 is MGHRA and CDR2 is YSYEKL. This CDR3 comprises 16 residues. Deletions cut 0 bases from V and 2 bases from J, with 11 bases between. Sequencing was performed on blood, either unsorted or a sorted T cell fraction (not recorded which). V gene TRBV4-1 combines with J gene TRBJ2-1, with TRBD1 as a possible D gene (5 bases). The receptor was isolated from a human donor who was either an allogeneic HSCT recipient or a stem cell or donor lymphocyte infusion donor (not recorded which). It is not recorded whose cells these are; they may come from a transplant donor. CDR3 sequence reads: CASSQDKGYAYNEQFF. The DNA of the CDR3 is TGCGCCAGCAGCCAAGATAAGGGGTATGCCTACAATGAGCAGTTCTTC.